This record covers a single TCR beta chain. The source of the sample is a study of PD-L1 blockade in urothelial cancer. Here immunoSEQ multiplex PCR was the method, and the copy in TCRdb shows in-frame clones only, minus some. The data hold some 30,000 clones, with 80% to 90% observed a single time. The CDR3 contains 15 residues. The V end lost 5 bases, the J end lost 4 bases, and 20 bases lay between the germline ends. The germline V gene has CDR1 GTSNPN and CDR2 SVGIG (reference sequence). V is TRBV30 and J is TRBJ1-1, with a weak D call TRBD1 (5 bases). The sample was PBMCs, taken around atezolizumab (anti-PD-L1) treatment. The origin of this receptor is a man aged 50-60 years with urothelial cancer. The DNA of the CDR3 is TGTGCCTGGGTTCCCCCCGCGCGGGGGGGCACTGAAGCTTTCTTT. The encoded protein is CAWVPPARGGTEAFF.